This T cell receptor (beta chain) was recovered during a study of OX40 agonist ivuxolimab in advanced cancers. Study results and caveats: In CD8+ T cells, expanded clones were on average more numerous than in CD4+. Clonal expansion was among the lowest in partial responders at 0.1-3.0 mg/kg, especially CD8+. Certain nonresponding patients likewise had low normalized T-cell clonal expansion. Antigen targets of the expanded peripheral T cells went undetermined.

Measured with immunoSEQ multiplex PCR; TCRdb has only the in-frame clones, and not every one. The top ten hold 12% of the sample, which has roughly 50,000 clones, around 90% seen once. With respect to this clone: Its specificity is not known.

This receptor was taken from an adult with an advanced solid tumor such as melanoma, head and neck, liver or kidney cancer. The sequences come from CD4+ or CD8+ T cells sorted from blood, collected in a trial of the OX40 agonist ivuxolimab.

In DNA form, the CDR3 reads TGTGCCAGCAGCCCAAGCGGGGGGGGCACCGGGGAGCTGTTTTTT. This codes for CASSPSGGGTGELFF. The chain combines TRBV6-5 with TRBJ2-2; 10 bases align to TRBD2. The CDR3 is made up of 15 amino acids. V shed 6 bases, J shed 4 bases, and the junction held 5 bases outside the gene matches. CDR1 is MNHEY, CDR2 SVGAGI, per germline.